A selection of T cell receptor beta chains follows, all from one sample in a study of blood T cells in healthy people across ages. A single record per CDR3 protein comes from TCRdb applying MiXCR to the 5' RACE reads. Of 1.5 million to 2 million distinct CDR3 sequences listed, 49% are singletons. The specimen was blood. Source of these receptors: a middle-aged woman in good health. The CDR3 runs from the conserved cysteine through the conserved F or W. D genes are given only for firm matches. Only part of the rows carry a size: once, few, many, or a class if the clone is expanded.

J: TRBJ2-4; V: TRBV28; D: TRBD1; size: once; CDR3: CASSSPPGQGAKNIQYF; DNA: TGTGCCAGCAGTTCCCCCCCGGGACAGGGGGCCAAAAACATTCAGTACTTC
J: TRBJ2-2; V: TRBV20-1; D: -; size: -; CDR3: CSASTVNTGELFF; DNA: TGCAGTGCTAGCACTGTGAACACCGGGGAGCTGTTTTTT
J: TRBJ1-4; V: TRBV7-2; D: TRBD1; size: few; CDR3: CASSLRGQGALSEKLFF; DNA: TGTGCCAGCAGCTTACGGGGCCAGGGGGCCCTAAGTGAAAAACTGTTTTTT
J: TRBJ2-7; V: TRBV29-1; D: -; size: many; CDR3: CSGRSAGEQYF; DNA: TGCAGCGGCCGGAGCGCTGGGGAGCAGTACTTC
J: TRBJ2-7; V: TRBV7-2; D: TRBD1; size: -; CDR3: CASSLAGQGLPYEQYF; DNA: TGTGCCAGCAGCTTAGCAGGACAGGGGTTACCCTACGAGCAGTACTTC
J: TRBJ2-5; V: TRBV4-1; D: -; size: -; CDR3: CASSQVSQQETQYF; DNA: TGCGCCAGCAGCCAAGTCTCCCAGCAAGAGACCCAGTACTTC
J: TRBJ2-1; V: TRBV6-1; D: TRBD2; size: few; CDR3: CASRGLAGYDEQFF; DNA: TGTGCCAGCAGGGGACTAGCGGGGTACGATGAGCAGTTCTTC
J: TRBJ1-2; V: TRBV29-1; D: -; size: -; CDR3: CSGGDGPNYGYTF; DNA: TGCAGCGGAGGGGACGGACCTAACTATGGCTACACCTTC
J: TRBJ1-2; V: TRBV9; D: TRBD1; size: -; CDR3: CASSVASGQGKGYTF; DNA: TGTGCCAGCAGCGTAGCTTCGGGACAGGGCAAGGGCTACACCTTC
J: TRBJ2-3; V: TRBV2; D: TRBD2; size: -; CDR3: CASHYLGTSFEDTQYF; DNA: TGTGCCAGCCACTACCTCGGGACTAGTTTCGAGGATACGCAGTATTTT
J: TRBJ2-1; V: TRBV6-2/TRBV6-3; D: -; size: few; CDR3: CASSYSGVPEQFF; DNA: TGTGCCAGCAGTTACTCAGGGGTCCCTGAGCAGTTCTTC
J: TRBJ1-2; V: TRBV29-1; D: -; size: -; CDR3: CSVDPQGYGYTF; DNA: TGCAGCGTTGACCCACAGGGTTATGGCTACACCTTC
J: TRBJ2-1; V: TRBV7-2; D: TRBD1; size: -; CDR3: CASSLASWTGDRNEQFF; DNA: TGTGCCAGCAGCTTAGCCTCCTGGACAGGGGACCGCAATGAGCAGTTCTTC
J: TRBJ1-2; V: TRBV5-1; D: TRBD1; size: -; CDR3: CASSLRSQQGAYGYTF; DNA: TGCGCCAGCAGCTTGCGAAGCCAACAGGGGGCCTATGGCTACACCTTC
J: TRBJ2-7; V: TRBV4-3; D: -; size: few; CDR3: CASSQVRVGQGGYEQYF; DNA: TGCGCCAGCAGCCAAGTGCGAGTCGGTCAGGGTGGATACGAGCAGTACTTC
J: TRBJ2-7; V: TRBV7-9; D: -; size: -; CDR3: CASSYGLSKDNEQYF; DNA: TGTGCCAGCAGCTACGGACTGAGTAAAGACAATGAGCAGTACTTC
J: TRBJ2-1; V: TRBV19; D: -; size: -; CDR3: CASSIRAGNNEQFF; DNA: TGTGCCAGTAGTATACGGGCAGGCAACAATGAGCAGTTCTTC
J: TRBJ1-4; V: TRBV15; D: -; size: -; CDR3: CATSRERSGAREKLFF; DNA: TGTGCCACCAGCAGAGAGCGAAGTGGGGCGAGAGAAAAACTGTTTTTT
J: TRBJ2-3; V: TRBV5-1; D: -; size: -; CDR3: CASSSAGTPTDTQYF; DNA: TGCGCCAGCAGCTCGGCCGGGACTCCCACAGATACGCAGTATTTT
J: TRBJ1-2; V: TRBV6-6; D: TRBD1; size: -; CDR3: CASSHGTGLSGYTF; DNA: TGTGCCAGCAGTCACGGGACAGGTCTCTCTGGCTACACCTTC
J: TRBJ2-1; V: TRBV5-1; D: -; size: few; CDR3: CASSFNQGRGEQFF; DNA: TGCGCCAGCAGCTTTAATCAGGGACGGGGAGAGCAGTTCTTC
J: TRBJ1-6; V: TRBV12-3/TRBV12-4; D: -; size: -; CDR3: CASSLGERSPLHF; DNA: TGTGCCAGCAGTTTGGGTGAGCGTTCACCCCTCCACTTT
J: TRBJ2-5; V: TRBV6-5; D: -; size: -; CDR3: CASSYRGREETQYF; DNA: TGTGCCAGCAGTTACAGGGGGAGAGAAGAGACCCAGTACTTC
J: TRBJ2-5; V: TRBV28; D: TRBD2; size: -; CDR3: CASSLTAGGGETQYF; DNA: TGTGCCAGCAGTTTAACAGCGGGGGGGGGTGAGACCCAGTACTTC
J: TRBJ2-3; V: TRBV25-1; D: TRBD2; size: -; CDR3: CASSEDLGERGYTDTQYF; DNA: TGTGCCAGCAGTGAAGATCTAGGGGAGCGGGGGTACACAGATACGCAGTATTTT
J: TRBJ2-3; V: TRBV9; D: TRBD2; size: -; CDR3: CASSGVPAGGLTDTQYF; DNA: TGTGCCAGCAGCGGGGTCCCGGCGGGGGGGCTGACAGATACGCAGTATTTT
J: TRBJ2-3; V: TRBV4-2; D: TRBD2; size: few; CDR3: CASSHTSGTSTDTQYF; DNA: TGTGCCAGCAGCCACACGAGCGGGACCAGCACAGATACGCAGTATTTT
J: TRBJ2-7; V: TRBV6-2/TRBV6-3; D: -; size: -; CDR3: CASSVGALLYEQYF; DNA: TGTGCCAGCAGTGTAGGCGCTCTGCTGTACGAGCAGTACTTC
J: TRBJ1-2; V: TRBV21-1; D: -; size: -; CDR3: CASSKELGERNYGYTF; DNA: TGTGCCAGCAGCAAAGAGTTGGGGGAAAGGAACTATGGCTACACCTTC
J: TRBJ2-3; V: TRBV10-3; D: -; size: -; CDR3: CAISESGGATTDTQYF; DNA: TGTGCCATCAGTGAGTCGGGGGGGGCCACCACAGATACGCAGTATTTT
J: TRBJ2-1; V: TRBV6-5; D: -; size: few; CDR3: CASSLTGQETQFF; DNA: TGTGCCAGCAGTCTAACAGGTCAAGAGACCCAGTTCTTC